A single sample gave rise to the 19 T cell receptor beta chains below, sequenced in a study of glioma-infiltrating T cells. Using RNA template, CDR3s of TCR alpha and beta were amplified with iRepertoire arm-PCR. TCRdb fed the multiplex PCR reads into MiXCR, producing one record per CDR3 protein. The repertoire consists of around 190,000 distinct CDR3 sequences, with roughly 45% occurring once and the leading ten covering roughly 5.4%. The sample was glioma tissue, nonneoplastic brain tissue, or PBMCs (not recorded which). The receptors were sampled from a human donor with low-grade glioma or glioblastoma, undergoing nonglioma brain surgery, or in good health (not recorded which).

This clonotype was detected many times. The chain links TRBV5-4 to TRBJ2-3; maybe TRBD2 (6 bases). There are 15 residues in the CDR3. CDR1 and CDR2 from the germline V gene are SGHNT and YYREEE (reference sequence). Trimming took 6 bases from V and 5 from J, leaving 19 bases between them. The CDR3 DNA reads as TGTGCCAGCAACTCCGGGACTCCCCGGGGAGATACGCAGTATTTT. Amino acid sequence: CASNSGTPRGDTQYF.

Comments on this clonotype: This CDR3 is missing its conserved last phenylalanine or tryptophan, likely due to a read error. The rearrangement uses TRBV24-1 and TRBJ2-3, with 7 bases identical to TRBD2. CDR1 is KGHDR, CDR2 SFDVKD, per germline. J was trimmed by 4 bases and V by 9 bases; bases with no gene match: 6. The CDR3 is 13 amino acids. The CDR3 nucleotides are TGTGCCACCGGGAGGGAAGGGGCAGATACGCAGTATCTT. Its protein is CATGREGADTQYL.

The V gene is TRBV28, the J gene TRBJ2-7; a weak D match, TRBD2 (6 bases). V lost 3 bases and J lost 2, with 20 bases in between. The CDR3 has 17 residues. Per germline, CDR1 MDHEN and CDR2 SYDVKM. Written as DNA, the CDR3 is TGTGCCAGCAGTTTGAATGCGGGATGGCCCAGGACCTACGAGCAGTACTTC. Residues: CASSLNAGWPRTYEQYF.

The chain couples TRBV3-1 to TRBJ2-7; D is unclear. The CDR3 loop spans 15 amino acids. Germline assignment: CDR1 LGHDT and CDR2 YNNKEL (reference sequence). V was pared by 2 bases and J by 2 bases, with 13 bases between. The CDR3 loop reads CASSQHKEGPYEQYF. CDR3 bases: TGTGCCAGCAGCCAACATAAGGAAGGACCCTACGAGCAGTACTTC.

This CDR3 reads CSASAGEDLHF. In DNA, the CDR3 is TGCAGCGCCAGCGCGGGGGAAGACCTCCACTTT. This chain connects TRBV29-1 to TRBJ1-6, with D possibly TRBD1 on 5 matching bases. The V gene's germline CDR1 is SQVTM and CDR2 ANQGSEA. The CDR3 totals 11 residues. Trimming took 7 bases from V and 15 from J, leaving 16 bases between them.

This clonotype came up once. This rearrangement joins TRBV7-2 to TRBJ2-1; TRBD2 matches 10 bases. With V trimmed by 3 bases and J by 7 bases, 3 bases remained unmatched. The CDR3 spans 14 residues. Per the germline V gene, CDR1 is SGHTA and CDR2 is FQGNSA. CDR3 DNA: TGTGCCAGCAGCTTTCTAGCGGGAGAAAATGAGCAGTTCTTC. Protein product: CASSFLAGENEQFF.

The chain recombines TRBV30 with TRBJ2-1; 7 nucleotides agree with TRBD2. The CDR3 loop spans 13 amino acids. V dropped 0 bases and J dropped 10; count of bases not matched to a gene: 6. Germline CDR1 GTSNPN, CDR2 SVGIG (reference sequence). In nucleotides, the CDR3 is TGTGCCTGGAGTGTACGGGGGGATAGGGAGCAGTTCTTC. The encoded protein is CAWSVRGDREQFF.

This clonotype was picked up many times. V gene TRBV12-3 or TRBV12-4 combines with J gene TRBJ1-1; D gene uncertain. Trimming pared 8 bases from V and 1 base from J, leaving 11 bases between. The length of the CDR3 is 13 residues. As DNA, the CDR3 is TGTGCCAGCGTGACAACGAAGAACACTGAAGCTTTCTTT. This translates into CASVTTKNTEAFF.

This clonotype occurred many times. The V call is TRBV6-1, the J call TRBJ2-7; TRBD2 matches at 7 bases. Germline-derived CDR1 and CDR2 are MNHNS and SASEGT. This CDR3 contains 14 residues. Trimming cost V 6 bases and J 3 bases; bases outside gene matches: 8. CDR3 protein: CASSRDYRIYEQYF. The CDR3 coding sequence is TGTGCCAGCAGCCGGGACTACCGAATCTACGAGCAGTACTTC.

As concerns this clonotype: This could be a read error, since a much larger clone is one nucleotide away. The rearrangement uses TRBV20-1 and TRBJ2-2, with unresolved D. The CDR3 has 12 amino acids. CDR1 is DFQATT and CDR2 is SNEGSKA in the germline V gene (reference sequence). The CDR3 sequence is CSASSNSGELFF. The DNA of the CDR3 is TGCAGTGCCTCCTCGAACAGCGGGGAGCTGTTTTTT.

For this clonotype: Germline is not matched at one junction end, which may reflect a read error. V is TRBV7-2 and J is TRBJ1-2, with 9 bases fitting TRBD1. The CDR3 totals 14 residues. CDR1 and CDR2 (germline): SGHTA, FQGNSA. The CDR3 sequence is CASSLGQGNYGHTF. For the CDR3, the DNA is TGTGCCAGCAGCCTGGGACAGGGCAACTATGGCCACACCTTC.

The V gene is TRBV18, the J gene TRBJ2-3; D gene ambiguous. This CDR3 region has 13 residues. Germline CDR1 is KGHSH and CDR2 is LQKENI. Trimming took 6 bases from V and 2 from J, leaving 9 bases between them. This CDR3 reads CASSPAATDTQYF. For the CDR3, the DNA is TGTGCCAGCTCTCCGGCAGCCACAGATACGCAGTATTTT. The whole variable domain, filled in from reference TRBV18 and TRBJ2-3, reads NAGVMQNPRHLVRRRGQEARLRCSPMKGHSHVYWYRQLPEEGLKFMVYLQKENIIDESGMPKERFSAEFPKEGPSILRIQQVVRGDSAAYFCASSPAATDTQYFGPGTRLTVL.

There are a few counts of this clonotype. It may be a read error: a sequence one base away is much more abundant. This chain uses TRBV6-1 with TRBJ2-5; 8 positions agree with TRBD1. Germline CDR1 MNHNS, CDR2 SASEGT. Trimming removed 6 bases from V and 4 bases from J; junction bases left unmatched: 10. The CDR3 length is 15 residues. The CDR3 loop reads CASRDTGGRGETQYF. CDR3 nucleotide sequence: TGTGCCAGCAGGGATACAGGGGGGCGCGGAGAGACCCAGTACTTC.

This clonotype has ten or more counts. DNA of the CDR3: TGTGCCAGCAGTCAGGGTTCCTACAATGAGCAGTTCTTC. This translates into CASSQGSYNEQFF. The gene calls are TRBV2 and TRBJ2-1; weak D call: TRBD1 (5 bases). Trimming removed 5 bases at V and 1 base at J, with 6 bases between. The CDR3 totals 13 residues. CDR1 is SNHLY, CDR2 FYNNEI, per germline.

With respect to this clonotype: A read error is possible here, since a much larger clone lies one base away. V usage is TRBV5-4 and J usage is TRBJ1-1; D gene ambiguous. The CDR3 is 13 amino acids. Trimming took 0 bases from V and 1 from J, leaving 4 bases between them. CDR1 and CDR2 from the germline V gene are SGHNT and YYREEE (reference sequence). The CDR3 DNA reads as TGTGCCAGCAGCTTGGTGCCGAACACTGAAGCTTTCTTT. Its protein is CASSLVPNTEAFF.

This chain links TRBV29-1 with TRBJ2-1; a weak D match, TRBD1 (5 bases). The CDR3 length is 13 residues. V was cut by 8 bases and J by 5 bases, with 16 bases left in between. Germline assignment: CDR1 SQVTM and CDR2 ANQGSEA. The CDR3 here is CSLGLYGNNEQFF. For the CDR3, the DNA is TGCAGCCTGGGGCTGTACGGAAACAATGAGCAGTTCTTC.

In its sample, this clonotype was seen a few times. The chain combines TRBV3-1 with TRBJ1-4; no firm D call. The CDR3 has 13 amino acids. Germline V gene sequence: CDR1 LGHDT, CDR2 YNNKEL (reference sequence). V dropped 2 bases and J dropped 11 bases, with 12 bases sitting between them. The CDR3, as DNA: TGTGCCAGCAGCCAAAATTCCGGGGAGAAACTGTTTTTT. Translated, it gives CASSQNSGEKLFF.

This clonotype was observed a few times. A much larger clonotype is one base distant, so this may be a read error. V usage is TRBV20-1 and J usage is TRBJ2-5; D is undetermined. The ends were cut back, 3 bases at V and 5 bases at J, with 10 bases in the middle. CDR1 is DFQATT, CDR2 SNEGSKA, per germline (reference sequence). The CDR3 length is 12 residues. The CDR3 DNA sequence: TGCAGTGCTAGGGGGATGGGGGAGACCCAGTACTTC. It codes for CSARGMGETQYF.

In the case of this clonotype: A much larger clone lies one base from this, so it may be a read error. CDR3 nucleotide sequence: TGTGCCAGCAGTAGACAGTTGAATTCACCCCTCCACTTT. Its protein is CASSRQLNSPLHF. The gene calls are TRBV2 and TRBJ1-6, with D possibly matching TRBD1 (5 bases). Between the trimmed V and J ends, which lost 5 bases and 7 bases, there was a span of 9 bases. This CDR3 region has 13 residues. The germline CDR1 and CDR2 sequences are SNHLY and FYNNEI. The full variable domain, with the rest looked up from reference TRBV2 and TRBJ1-6, is EPEVTQTPSHQVTQMGQEVILRCVPISNHLYFYWYRQILGQKVEFLVSFYNNEISEKSEIFDDQFSVERPDGSNFTLKIRSTKLEDSAMYFCASSRQLNSPLHFGNGTRLTVT.